These 19 T cell receptor beta chains originate from one sample sequenced in a study of control samples from healthy donors and cancer patients. The protocol was immunoSEQ multiplex PCR, while the TCRdb copy is restricted to in-frame clones and leaves out a portion. The table has under 70,000 clones, about nine tenths seen once. Sample: PBMCs. The source of these receptors is a woman aged 45-60 years with colorectal cancer.

The sample holds one count of this clone. The chain has TRBV28 and TRBJ2-1; no definite D call. The CDR3 sequence is 12 residues long. The V gene lost 1 base and the J gene lost 10 bases, with 8 bases spanning the gap. The germline CDR1 and CDR2 sequences are MDHEN and SYDVKM. CDR3 coding DNA: TGTGCCAGCAGTTTATATAAAAGGGAGCAGTTCTTC. Translating gives CASSLYKREQFF.

The genes are TRBV7-9 and TRBJ2-7; no definite D call. V was trimmed by 1 base and J by 6 bases, leaving 10 bases between them. The germline gives CDR1 SEHNR, CDR2 FQNEAQ (reference sequence). CDR3 length equals 13 residues. CDR3 DNA sequence: TGTGCCAGCAGCTTAGGGCTAGAATCCGAGCAGTACTTC. It specifies CASSLGLESEQYF.

About this clone: Other DNA sequences within the sample encode an identical CDR3. This chain links TRBV19 with TRBJ1-1; 7 bases are a match to TRBD1. V gave up 5 bases and J gave up 3 bases; unmatched junction bases: 3. The germline CDR1 and CDR2 sequences are LNHDA and SQIVND (reference sequence). The CDR3 is 13 amino acids. As DNA, the CDR3 is TGTGCCAGTAGTGGTACAGGGGACACTGAAGCTTTCTTT. This sequence encodes CASSGTGDTEAFF.

This chain uses TRBV9 with TRBJ2-1, with TRBD2 matching 7 bases. CDR3 length: 13 residues. With 5 bases clipped from V and 12 bases from J, the junction kept 11 bases outside the gene matches. Germline CDR1 is SGDLS and CDR2 is YYNGEE. CDR3 amino acids: CASSPSQRGGQFF. The CDR3 nucleotides read TGTGCCAGCAGTCCCTCACAGCGGGGTGGGCAGTTCTTC.

The genes are TRBV2 and TRBJ1-6; 9 positions agree with TRBD1. Losses at the gene ends were 6 bases for V and 6 bases for J; bases not matched to a gene: 3. This CDR3 is built from 14 residues. Looked up from germline, CDR1 is SNHLY and CDR2 is FYNNEI. This CDR3 is CASRKGQGNSPLHF. CDR3 DNA: TGTGCCAGCAGGAAGGGACAGGGTAATTCACCCCTCCACTTT. The full variable domain, its missing parts supplied by reference TRBV2 and TRBJ1-6, is EPEVTQTPSHQVTQMGQEVILRCVPISNHLYFYWYRQILGQKVEFLVSFYNNEISEKSEIFDDQFSVERPDGSNFTLKIRSTKLEDSAMYFCASRKGQGNSPLHFGNGTRLTVT.

The chain uses TRBV29-1 and TRBJ1-5, with 8 positions matching TRBD1. J was trimmed by 5 bases and V by 6 bases; bases with no gene match: 3. CDR1 is SQVTM, CDR2 ANQGSEA, per germline. The CDR3 totals 12 residues. As DNA, the CDR3 is TGCAGCGTGATGACAGGGGATCAGCCCCAGCATTTT. Residues: CSVMTGDQPQHF.

The J gene is TRBJ1-2, the V gene TRBV10-1, with TRBD1 matching over 8 bases. Per the germline V gene, CDR1 is WNHNN and CDR2 is SYGVQD (reference sequence). CDR3 length: 14 residues. V shed 3 bases, J shed 3 bases, and the junction held 3 bases outside the gene matches. The CDR3 DNA follows: TGCGCCAGCAGTGACCCGGACAGGGACTATGGCTACACCTTC. It codes for CASSDPDRDYGYTF.

This clone was recorded once. CDR3 DNA sequence: TGTGCCTGGAGCAGGGGGTATGGCACAGATACGCAGTATTTT. Protein: CAWSRGYGTDTQYF. The chain is built from TRBV30 and TRBJ2-3; 7 positions agree with TRBD1. The CDR3 is 14 amino acids. Germline loops: CDR1 GTSNPN, CDR2 SVGIG (reference sequence). V was pared by 3 bases and J by 1 base, with 4 bases of the junction left unmatched.

V usage is TRBV6-6 and J usage is TRBJ2-3, with D uncertain. This CDR3 has 16 amino acids. Germline V gene data show CDR1 as MNHNY and CDR2 as SVGAGI (reference sequence). The germline V and J ends were trimmed by 2 bases and 0 bases, with 12 bases remaining between them. CDR3 amino acids: CASSYRLAPSTDTQYF. CDR3 in DNA: TGTGCCAGCAGTTACCGCTTAGCACCTAGCACAGATACGCAGTATTTT.

The chain recombines TRBV2 with TRBJ2-3, with 7 bases lining up with TRBD2. The CDR3 totals 14 residues. Germline CDR1 reads SNHLY; CDR2 reads FYNNEI. Trimming cost V 4 bases and J 1 base; bases outside gene matches: 2. CDR3 in DNA: TGTGCCAGCAGTGGGACTAGGGGCACAGATACGCAGTATTTT. It specifies CASSGTRGTDTQYF.

The V call is TRBV5-1, the J call TRBJ1-2, with D possibly being TRBD1 (6 bases). V was clipped by 4 bases and J by 4 bases, with 17 bases between them. This CDR3 contains 15 residues. Germline V lookup: CDR1 SGHRS, CDR2 YFSETQ. The chain's CDR3 is CASSPSRTELYGYTF. The CDR3 DNA reads TGCGCCAGCAGCCCGTCGCGGACAGAACTCTATGGCTACACCTTC.

This clone was recorded a few times. The same CDR3 arises from other DNA sequences in this sample as well. The chain recombines TRBV9 with TRBJ1-5, with D possibly being TRBD1 (6 bases). Germline-derived CDR1 and CDR2 are SGDLS and YYNGEE. V shed 10 bases and J shed 6 bases, with 20 bases lying between them. The CDR3 spans 14 residues. The chain's CDR3 is CARGGAGGTQPQHF. The CDR3 DNA reads TGTGCCCGCGGGGGGGCGGGGGGTACTCAGCCCCAGCATTTT.

J is TRBJ1-2 and V is TRBV3-1 (or the pseudogene TRBV3-2); D might be TRBD1 (6 bases). Trimming left V 4 bases short and J 4 bases short, with 13 bases between. Germline-derived CDR1 and CDR2 are LGHDT and YNNKEL (reference sequence). This CDR3 comprises 14 residues. CDR3 in DNA: TGTGCCAGCAGCCTCGGGACACAGATCTATGGCTACACCTTC. Its protein product is CASSLGTQIYGYTF.

The genes are TRBV6-5 and TRBJ1-1; unclear D gene. The CDR3 totals 12 residues. Trimming shortened V by 2 bases and J by 7 bases, and 8 bases separated the two germline ends. Germline CDR1 and CDR2: MNHEY and SVGAGI. CDR3: CASSYPGGEAFF. In DNA form, the CDR3 reads TGTGCCAGCAGTTACCCCGGAGGTGAAGCTTTCTTT.

The J gene is TRBJ1-5, the V gene TRBV12-3 or TRBV12-4, with 8 nucleotides matching TRBD1. V lost 4 bases, J lost 5 bases, and 1 base stayed unmatched. The CDR3 is made up of 13 amino acids. CDR3 loop: CASSSDRDQPQHF. In nucleotides, the CDR3 is TGTGCCAGCAGTTCGGACAGGGATCAGCCCCAGCATTTT.

The chain has TRBV6-5 and TRBJ1-2; D may be TRBD1 (5 bases). The CDR3 sequence is 14 residues long. Deletions cut 2 bases from V and 0 bases from J, with 7 bases between. Germline lookup yields CDR1 MNHEY and CDR2 SVGAGI. The CDR3 DNA follows: TGTGCCAGCAGTTACGGGGGGACTAACTATGGCTACACCTTC. Translating gives CASSYGGTNYGYTF.

The rearrangement links TRBV9 to TRBJ2-4; the D is unclear. CDR3 size: 16 residues. The V end lost 0 bases, the J end lost 0 bases, and 10 bases lay between the germline ends. Per the germline V gene, CDR1 is SGDLS and CDR2 is YYNGEE. In DNA form, the CDR3 reads TGTGCCAGCAGCGTAGGTTGGTGGTTAGCCAAAAACATTCAGTACTTC. Amino acids: CASSVGWWLAKNIQYF.

This chain connects TRBV30 to TRBJ2-1; the D call may be TRBD1 or TRBD2 (5 bases each). The CDR3 runs to 13 residues. V was trimmed by 0 bases and J by 6 bases, leaving 9 bases between them. Germline CDR1 GTSNPN, CDR2 SVGIG (reference sequence). Here the CDR3 DNA reads TGTGCCTGGAGTGTAGTGGGGACCAATGAGCAGTTCTTC. Amino acids: CAWSVVGTNEQFF. The whole variable domain, filled in from reference TRBV30 and TRBJ2-1, reads SQTIHQWPATLVQPVGSPLSLECTVEGTSNPNLYWYRQAAGRGLQLLFYSVGIGQISSEVPQNLSASRPQDRQFILSSKKLLLSDSGFYLCAWSVVGTNEQFFGPGTRLTVL.

As DNA, the CDR3 is TGTGCCAGCAGTCCCCATATCACGGGTTTTAACTATGGCTACACCTTC. Protein sequence: CASSPHITGFNYGYTF. The chain uses TRBV27 and TRBJ1-2; no clear D. The length of the CDR3 is 16 residues. The V end was cut by 5 bases, the J end by 1 base, with 17 bases between. Germline assignment: CDR1 MNHEY and CDR2 SMNVEV (reference sequence).